The clone carrying this T cell receptor (beta chain) was seen more than once but under ten times. As yet, its antigen is unknown. The data originate from a study of T cell repertoires in cytomegalovirus infection. Study overall: CMV infection and matching HLA type were both indicated by public TCR beta signatures.

General study findings and limits: HLA-C-restricted CMV-specific TCR beta clonotypes were dominant in the ex vivo response.

Germline V lookup: CDR1 SEHNR, CDR2 FQNEAQ (reference sequence). There are 15 residues in the CDR3. Trimming stripped 5 bases from V and 2 bases from J, with 10 bases between. MiXCR, applied by TCRdb to the reads, yields one record per CDR3 protein. There are 200,000 or so distinct CDR3 sequences in the sample; roughly two fifths occur only once, and approximately 60% lies in the top ten. The clonotype comes from a human donor in good health (CMV status not recorded). Some clones in this sample may be carry-over from other donors' samples. This sequence joins TRBV7-9 and TRBJ2-6, with unresolved D. The source was CD8+ T cells from cultured PBMCs, collected from culture after CMV antigen stimulation. The CDR3 sequence: CASSPGDPGANVLTF. As DNA, the CDR3 is TGTGCCAGCAGCCCCGGAGACCCTGGGGCCAACGTCCTGACTTTC. The variable domain in full, completed from reference TRBV7-9 and TRBJ2-6, reads DTGVSQNPRHKITKRGQNVTFRCDPISEHNRLYWYRQTLGQGPEFLTYFQNEAQLEKSRLLSDRFSAERPKGSFSTLEIQRTEQGDSAMYLCASSPGDPGANVLTFGAGSRLTVL.